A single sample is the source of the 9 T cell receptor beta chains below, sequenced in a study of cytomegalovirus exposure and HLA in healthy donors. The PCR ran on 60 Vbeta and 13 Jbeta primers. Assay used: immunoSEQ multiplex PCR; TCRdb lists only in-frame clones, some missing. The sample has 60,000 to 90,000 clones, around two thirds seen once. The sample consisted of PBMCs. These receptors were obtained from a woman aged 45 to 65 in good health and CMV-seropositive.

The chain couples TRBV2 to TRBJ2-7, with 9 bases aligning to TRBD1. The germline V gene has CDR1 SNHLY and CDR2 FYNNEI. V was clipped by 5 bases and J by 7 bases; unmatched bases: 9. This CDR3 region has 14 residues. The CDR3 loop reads CASSLRTGDGEQYF. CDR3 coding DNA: TGTGCCAGCAGTCTGAGGACAGGGGATGGGGAGCAGTACTTC.

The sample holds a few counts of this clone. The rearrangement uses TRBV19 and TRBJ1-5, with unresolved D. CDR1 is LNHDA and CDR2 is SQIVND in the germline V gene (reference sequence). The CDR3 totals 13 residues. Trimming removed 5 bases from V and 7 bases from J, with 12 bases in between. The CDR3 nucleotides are TGTGCCAGTAGTGAAAGGGAGCGGCAGCCCCAGCATTTT. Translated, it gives CASSERERQPQHF.

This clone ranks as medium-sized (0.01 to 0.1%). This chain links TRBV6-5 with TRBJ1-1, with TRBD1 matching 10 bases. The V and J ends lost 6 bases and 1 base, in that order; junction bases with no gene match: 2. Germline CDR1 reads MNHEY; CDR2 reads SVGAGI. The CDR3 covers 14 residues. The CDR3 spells CASSRDRGNTEAFF. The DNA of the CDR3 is TGTGCCAGCAGCCGGGACAGGGGGAACACTGAAGCTTTCTTT.

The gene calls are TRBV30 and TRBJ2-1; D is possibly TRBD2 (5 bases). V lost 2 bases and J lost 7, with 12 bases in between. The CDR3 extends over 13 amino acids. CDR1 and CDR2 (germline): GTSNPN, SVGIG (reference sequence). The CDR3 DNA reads TGTGCCTGGAGTAGAGGGATTCGGAATGAGCAGTTCTTC. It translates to CAWSRGIRNEQFF. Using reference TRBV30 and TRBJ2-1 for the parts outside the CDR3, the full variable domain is SQTIHQWPATLVQPVGSPLSLECTVEGTSNPNLYWYRQAAGRGLQLLFYSVGIGQISSEVPQNLSASRPQDRQFILSSKKLLLSDSGFYLCAWSRGIRNEQFFGPGTRLTVL.

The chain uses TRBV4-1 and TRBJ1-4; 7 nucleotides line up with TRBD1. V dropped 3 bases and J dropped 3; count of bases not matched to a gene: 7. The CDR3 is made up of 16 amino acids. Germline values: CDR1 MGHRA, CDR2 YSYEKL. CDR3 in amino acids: CASSQLQGLANEKLFF. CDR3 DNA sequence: TGCGCCAGCAGCCAGCTACAGGGGCTGGCTAATGAAAAACTGTTTTTT.

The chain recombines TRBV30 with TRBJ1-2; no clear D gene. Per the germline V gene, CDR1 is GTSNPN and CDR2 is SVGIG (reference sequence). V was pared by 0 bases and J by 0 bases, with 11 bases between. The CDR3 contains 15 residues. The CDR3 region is CAWSVKAEPNYGYTF. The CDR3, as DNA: TGTGCCTGGAGTGTAAAGGCGGAACCTAACTATGGCTACACCTTC.

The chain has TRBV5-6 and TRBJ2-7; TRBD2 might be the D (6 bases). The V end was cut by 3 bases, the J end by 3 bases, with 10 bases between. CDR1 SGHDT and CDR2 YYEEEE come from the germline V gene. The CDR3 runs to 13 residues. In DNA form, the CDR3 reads TGTGCCAGCAGCTGGGGGGAGTTCTACGAGCAGTACTTC. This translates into CASSWGEFYEQYF.

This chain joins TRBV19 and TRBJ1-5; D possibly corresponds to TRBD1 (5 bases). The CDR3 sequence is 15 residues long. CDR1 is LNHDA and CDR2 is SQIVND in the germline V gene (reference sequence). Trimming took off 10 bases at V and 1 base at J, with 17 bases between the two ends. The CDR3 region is CATDIRGGSNQPQHF. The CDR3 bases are TGTGCCACCGACATTCGTGGGGGGAGCAATCAGCCCCAGCATTTT.

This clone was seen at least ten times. The CDR3 DNA follows: TGTGCCAGCAGTCCCTCGACAGGGTTTAGTTCACCCCTCCACTTT. Its translation: CASSPSTGFSSPLHF. The chain couples TRBV27 to TRBJ1-6; 7 positions agree with TRBD1. In germline, CDR1 is MNHEY, CDR2 SMNVEV (reference sequence). V shed 5 bases, J shed 9 bases, and the junction held 10 bases outside the gene matches. This CDR3 region has 15 residues.